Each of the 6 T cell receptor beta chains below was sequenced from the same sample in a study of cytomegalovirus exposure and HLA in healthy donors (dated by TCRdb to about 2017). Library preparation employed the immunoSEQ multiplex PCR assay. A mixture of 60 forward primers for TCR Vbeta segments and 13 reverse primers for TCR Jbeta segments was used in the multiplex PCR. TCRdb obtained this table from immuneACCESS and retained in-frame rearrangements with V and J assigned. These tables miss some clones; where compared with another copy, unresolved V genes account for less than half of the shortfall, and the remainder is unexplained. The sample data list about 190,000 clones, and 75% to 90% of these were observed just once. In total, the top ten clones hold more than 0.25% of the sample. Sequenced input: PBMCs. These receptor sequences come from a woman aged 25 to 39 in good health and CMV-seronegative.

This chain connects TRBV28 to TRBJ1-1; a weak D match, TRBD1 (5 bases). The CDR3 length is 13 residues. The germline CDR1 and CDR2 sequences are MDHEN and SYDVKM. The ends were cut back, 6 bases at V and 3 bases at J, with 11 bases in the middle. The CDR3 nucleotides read TGTGCCAGCAGGACCCTAGGGGACACTGAAGCTTTCTTT. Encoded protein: CASRTLGDTEAFF.

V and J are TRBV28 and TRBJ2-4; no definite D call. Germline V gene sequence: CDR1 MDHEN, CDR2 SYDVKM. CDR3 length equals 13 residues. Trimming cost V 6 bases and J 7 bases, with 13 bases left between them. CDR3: CASSPPFSNIQYF. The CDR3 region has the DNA TGTGCCAGCAGCCCCCCTTTTAGTAACATTCAGTACTTC.

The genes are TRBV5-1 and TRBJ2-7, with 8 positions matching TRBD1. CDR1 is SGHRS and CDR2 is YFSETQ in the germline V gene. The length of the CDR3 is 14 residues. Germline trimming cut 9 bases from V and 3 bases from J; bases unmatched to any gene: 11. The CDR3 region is CATGSGQGNYEQYF. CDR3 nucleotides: TGCGCCACTGGTTCTGGACAGGGAAACTACGAGCAGTACTTC.

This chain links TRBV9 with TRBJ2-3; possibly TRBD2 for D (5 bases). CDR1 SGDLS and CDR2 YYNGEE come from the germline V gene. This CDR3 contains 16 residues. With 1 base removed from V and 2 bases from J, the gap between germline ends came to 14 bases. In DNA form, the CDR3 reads TGTGCCAGCAGCGTAACTGAGAGGGCCAACACAGATACGCAGTATTTT. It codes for CASSVTERANTDTQYF.

CDR3 residues: CASSEYSGANVLTF. The CDR3 DNA follows: TGTGCCAGCAGTGAATACTCTGGGGCCAACGTCCTGACTTTC. This rearrangement joins TRBV2 to TRBJ2-6; D gene uncertain. The CDR3 loop spans 14 amino acids. Trimming took 2 bases from V and 0 from J, leaving 2 bases between them. Germline CDR1 reads SNHLY; CDR2 reads FYNNEI.

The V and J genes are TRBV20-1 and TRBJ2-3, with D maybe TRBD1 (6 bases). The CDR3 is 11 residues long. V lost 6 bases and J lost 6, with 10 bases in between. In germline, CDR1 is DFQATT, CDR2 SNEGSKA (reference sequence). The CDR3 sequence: CSANRVDTQYF. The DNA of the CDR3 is TGCAGTGCAAACAGGGTTGATACGCAGTATTTT.